The rows below give T cell receptor beta chains drawn from one sample of a study of shared clonotypes between healthy human individuals. This table comes from immunoSEQ multiplex PCR, and its TCRdb copy is limited to in-frame clones, with some not included. The sample records 650,000 to 800,000 clones, 90% to 95% being singletons. The sample was naive CD8+ T cells sorted from blood. The receptors come from a man aged 25 to 40 in good health. Both conserved end residues are part of each CDR3.

CASSGDRVVNTGELFF	TRBV6-1	TRBJ2-2
CASSLGAGGGREQYF	TRBV13	TRBJ2-7
CASSVVPHSPASGEKLFF	TRBV9	TRBJ1-4
CASSQEQGASYMNTEAFF	TRBV4-1	TRBJ1-1
CASSLAGDEQYF	TRBV7-2	TRBJ2-7
CASSAGFNQPQHF	TRBV9	TRBJ1-5
CSVEERTTPSNYGYTF	TRBV29-1	TRBJ1-2
CASSLTGDEQFF	TRBV7-3	TRBJ2-1
CASSLLVVSTDTQYF	TRBV7-9	TRBJ2-3
CASSPTFGGGDYEQYF	TRBV4-1	TRBJ2-7